A selection of T cell receptor beta chains follows, all from one sample in a study of cytomegalovirus exposure and HLA in healthy donors. TCRdb's table, derived via immunoSEQ multiplex PCR, lists solely in-frame clones and lacks some. The repertoire holds over 80,000 clones, about 78% seen once, with 3% to 3.5% in the top ten. The sequencing sample was made of PBMCs. These receptors were obtained from a woman aged 40 to 50 in good health and CMV-seronegative. Both conserved end residues are part of each CDR3. D genes are given only for firm matches.

>15|.|TRBV28
CASSLSWGTQETQYF
>15|.|TRBV4-2
CASSQGAGQQYEQYF
>13|.|TRBV28
CASRPTLPYEQYF
>16|.|TRBV7-8
CASNVNSGRSYNEQFF
>16|.|TRBV15
CATSRDSRGNSYEQYF
>16|TRBD2|TRBV19
CASKITSASSYNEQFF
>17|TRBD1|TRBV5-6
CASSTPRGRGLTGELFF
>16|TRBD2|TRBV28
CASSAFLAGARDTQYF
>17|.|TRBV5-6
CASSLFTNPDGGTEAFF
>15|TRBD2|TRBV5-1
CASSTGLAGVYEQYF
>19|TRBD1|TRBV19
CASSAQGGAKIYSNQPQHF
>17|TRBD2|TRBV5-1
CASSFGTSGRATYEQYF
>12|.|TRBV6-5
CATGLRYNEQFF
>15|TRBD1|TRBV6-1
CASPTNRGWGDGYTF
>13|TRBD1|TRBV5-4
CASSLQGGETQYF
>14|.|TRBV7-9
CASSLLVGDGTQYF
>15|.|TRBV9
CASSHGLETYNEQFF
>15|.|TRBV30
CAWKYGGNSNQPQHF
>16|TRBD2|TRBV11-2
CASSFLAGGSGDTQYF
>15|TRBD1|TRBV6-1
CASSNRDRVNYGYTF
>16|TRBD2|TRBV9
CASSAHSGGSYNEQFF
>15|TRBD2|TRBV11-2
CASWGLAGVKGELFF
>14|.|TRBV9
CASSVAAGTYEQYF
>19|TRBD2|TRBV5-1
CASSLEWTSRPISYNEQFF